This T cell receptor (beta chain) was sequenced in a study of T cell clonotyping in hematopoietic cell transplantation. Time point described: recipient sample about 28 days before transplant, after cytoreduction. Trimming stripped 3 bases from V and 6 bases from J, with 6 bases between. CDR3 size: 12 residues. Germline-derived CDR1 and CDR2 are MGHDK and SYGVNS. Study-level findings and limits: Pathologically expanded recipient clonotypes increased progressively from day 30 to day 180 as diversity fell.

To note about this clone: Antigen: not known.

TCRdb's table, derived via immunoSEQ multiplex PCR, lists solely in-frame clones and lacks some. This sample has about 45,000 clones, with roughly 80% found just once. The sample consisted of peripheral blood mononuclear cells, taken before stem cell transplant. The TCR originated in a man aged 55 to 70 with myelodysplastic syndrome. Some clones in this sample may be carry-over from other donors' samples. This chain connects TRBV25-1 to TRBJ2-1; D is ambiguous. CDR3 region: CASSEVGNEQFF. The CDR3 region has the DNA TGTGCCAGCAGTGAGGTCGGCAATGAGCAGTTCTTC. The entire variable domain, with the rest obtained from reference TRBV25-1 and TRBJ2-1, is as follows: EADIYQTPRYLVIGTGKKITLECSQTMGHDKMYWYQQDPGMELHLIHYSYGVNSTEKGDLSSESTVSRIRTEHFPLTLESARPSHTSQYLCASSEVGNEQFFGPGTRLTVL.